This entry describes one T cell receptor (beta chain). The data belong to a study of blood T cell repertoires in COVID-19. About the study: Cohort 3 donors were reported recovered after two negative PCRs, clearance, or symptom resolution. Samples taken during acute and convalescent COVID-19 were collected in the United States, Italy and Spain. The analysed material was cDNA or gDNA that came from T cells, B-cell-depleted T cells, or PBMCs.

The V end lost 1 base, the J end lost 12 bases, and 10 bases lay between the germline ends. This CDR3 spans 12 amino acids. Germline CDR1 and CDR2: LGHDT and YNNKEL (reference sequence). Original processing notes: Estimation of nucleated cell counts was performed using reference gene primer amplification. This table comes from immunoSEQ multiplex PCR, and its TCRdb copy is limited to in-frame clones, with some not included. The V and J calls and the clone size are those of that table, but D and trimming were determined from the DNA. The table records roughly 340,000 clones, 87% of them present only once.

This clonotype originated in a man aged 35 to 55 in a cohort exposed to, infected with or recovered from COVID-19 (not recorded which). This chain links TRBV3-1 (or the pseudogene TRBV3-2) with TRBJ2-4; D unclear. Sequencing was performed on PBMCs or T cells enriched from blood (not recorded which). The DNA of the CDR3 is TGTGCCAGCAGCCAAGTAGGTTACTATCAGTACTTC. Translation: CASSQVGYYQYF.